Shown below are 27 T cell receptor beta chains from a single sample sequenced in a study of vaccination and CD4 T cells after COVID-19 (dated by TCRdb to 2022 to 2024). The treatment or condition label on this specimen signifies: roughly 11-day PBMC culture with coronavirus spike peptide pools or control peptides (ViraFEST assay). CD4+ T cells from unexposed donors were collected before the COVID-19 pandemic (2011-2018). Their specific antigens are unknown. Receptor amplification or capture employed PCR. The sample was run on an Illumina iSeq 100. DNA from cultured CD4+ T cells underwent TCR sequencing with the Oncomine TCR Beta short-read assay at the Johns Hopkins FTIC core. TCRdb cleaned the public reads at Q25 with fastp, built clones with MiXCR and kept in-frame beta chains. All rows with the same CDR3 protein become a single entry with the most common DNA and genes. In all, the sample holds approximately 9,600 distinct CDR3 sequences, and roughly 52% of those were seen once. The top ten hold about 15% of the sample.

The sample was CD4+ T cells from blood, cultured in vitro. The receptors here all came from a human donor in good health.

CDR3 sequence (DNA): TGTGCCAGCAGCTTGGGACTAGCGGGGATCAATGAGCAGTTCTTC. This encodes CASSLGLAGINEQFF. V is TRBV11-3 and J is TRBJ2-1; TRBD2 aligns across 13 bases. This CDR3 has 15 amino acids. V lost 3 bases and J lost 6; bases outside the gene matches: 2. From germline, CDR1 is SGHNT and CDR2 YENEEA.

The genes are TRBV10-3 and TRBJ1-2, with 11 nucleotides matching TRBD1. After removal of 4 bases from V and 8 bases from J, the junction contained 3 bases not matched to a gene. Germline values: CDR1 ENHRY, CDR2 SYGVKD. CDR3 length: 13 residues. The DNA of the CDR3 is TGTGCCATCAGTGGGGACAGGGGGGGCGGCTACACCTTC. It codes for CAISGDRGGGYTF.

This chain links TRBV30 with TRBJ1-5; 10 bases fit TRBD1. Germline V CDR1 and CDR2: GTSNPN, SVGIG (reference sequence). V lost 3 bases and J lost 0; bases outside the gene matches: 5. The CDR3 is 16 amino acids. The CDR3 loop is CAWRDRGGYSNQPQHF. DNA of the CDR3: TGTGCCTGGAGGGACAGGGGGGGTTATAGCAATCAGCCCCAGCATTTT.

The V and J genes are TRBV11-2 and TRBJ2-7; no firm D call. With 0 bases removed from V and 3 bases from J, the gap between germline ends came to 6 bases. Germline CDR1 reads SGHAT; CDR2 reads FQNNGV. The CDR3 runs 13 residues. CDR3 amino acids: CASSLEVDYEQYF. The CDR3 coding sequence is TGTGCCAGCAGCTTAGAGGTGGACTACGAGCAGTACTTC.

The sample holds a few counts of this clonotype. The rearrangement joins TRBV30 to TRBJ1-1; D gene ambiguous. Trimming left V 1 base short and J 1 base short, with 7 bases between. Germline V gene lookup returns CDR1 GTSNPN and CDR2 SVGIG (reference sequence). This CDR3 contains 13 residues. For the CDR3, the DNA is TGTGCCTGGAGTGATCGGGGGAACACTGAAGCTTTCTTT. It specifies CAWSDRGNTEAFF. Complete variable domain (other parts from reference TRBV30 and TRBJ1-1): SQTIHQWPATLVQPVGSPLSLECTVEGTSNPNLYWYRQAAGRGLQLLFYSVGIGQISSEVPQNLSASRPQDRQFILSSKKLLLSDSGFYLCAWSDRGNTEAFFGQGTRLTVV.

CDR3 coding DNA: TGTGCCAGCAGCTTCGGGGTACTCACAGATACGCAGTATTTT. Protein sequence: CASSFGVLTDTQYF. The chain has TRBV7-8 and TRBJ2-3, with D perhaps TRBD2 (5 bases). The length of the CDR3 is 14 residues. The V and J ends lost 3 bases and 2 bases respectively, with 9 bases between them. Per germline, CDR1 SGHVS and CDR2 FQNEAQ.

The V and J genes are TRBV6-1 and TRBJ1-1; D is ambiguous. V was cut by 8 bases and J by 11 bases, with 15 bases left in between. This CDR3 spans 11 amino acids. From germline, CDR1 is MNHNS and CDR2 SASEGT. DNA of the CDR3: TGTGCCAGCGGACTAGTTGGGGTCGCTTTCTTT. This encodes CASGLVGVAFF.

This clonotype was seen a handful of times. The rearrangement uses TRBV7-9 and TRBJ1-1; 8 positions match TRBD1. J lost 3 bases, V lost 1 base, and 4 bases had no gene match. This CDR3 comprises 15 residues. From germline, CDR1 is SEHNR and CDR2 FQNEAQ (reference sequence). CDR3 sequence reads: CASSLGQGAYTEAFF. The CDR3 region has the DNA TGTGCCAGCAGCTTAGGGCAGGGGGCATACACTGAAGCTTTCTTT.

This clonotype turned up a few times. The J gene is TRBJ2-4, the V gene TRBV6-4, with a tentative D call TRBD1 (6 bases). There are 14 residues in the CDR3. The ends were cut back, 9 bases at V and 0 bases at J, with 12 bases in the middle. Germline V gives CDR1 MRHNA, CDR2 SNTAGT. The CDR3 reads CASTSGVAKNIQYF. The CDR3 nucleotides read TGTGCCAGTACCTCAGGGGTAGCCAAAAACATTCAGTACTTC.

J is TRBJ2-7 and V is TRBV7-2, with 10 nucleotides matching TRBD2. Per germline, CDR1 SGHTA and CDR2 FQGNSA. CDR3 length: 18 residues. V trimming: 1 base; J trimming: 3 bases; junction bases outside the gene matches: 12. This CDR3 reads CASSLGTSGRRHGYEQYF. CDR3 nucleotides: TGTGCCAGCAGCTTAGGGACTAGCGGAAGAAGGCATGGCTACGAGCAGTACTTC.

This clonotype has only a few counts. The V call is TRBV19, the J call TRBJ1-5; D is perhaps TRBD1 (6 bases). This CDR3 contains 12 residues. Deletions cut 8 bases from V and 7 bases from J, with 12 bases between. Germline loops: CDR1 LNHDA, CDR2 SQIVND (reference sequence). CDR3 in amino acids: CASGAGVQPQHF. DNA for the CDR3: TGTGCCAGTGGAGCAGGGGTCCAGCCCCAGCATTTT. Full variable domain (rest looked up from reference TRBV19 and TRBJ1-5): DGGITQSPKYLFRKEGQNVTLSCEQNLNHDAMYWYRQDPGQGLRLIYYSQIVNDFQKGDIAEGYSVSREKKESFPLTVTSAQKNPTAFYLCASGAGVQPQHFGDGTRLSIL.

The genes are TRBV7-9 and TRBJ2-6; perhaps TRBD2 as D (6 bases). V lost 4 bases to trimming and J lost 2 bases, with 12 bases between them. The CDR3 runs 16 residues. CDR1 SEHNR and CDR2 FQNEAQ come from the germline V gene (reference sequence). The CDR3 DNA is TGTGCCAGCAGCTCAATCGGAGGGGCTGGGGCCAACGTCCTGACTTTC. Encoded protein: CASSSIGGAGANVLTF.

The J gene is TRBJ1-1, the V gene TRBV11-1; D gene uncertain. V was clipped by 1 base and J by 5 bases, with 8 bases between them. Germline loops: CDR1 SGHAT, CDR2 FQDESV (reference sequence). This CDR3 is 13 amino acids long. This chain's CDR3 is CASSLDRRTEAFF. CDR3 coding DNA: TGTGCCAGCAGCTTAGATCGTAGGACTGAAGCTTTCTTT.

The chain uses TRBV24-1 and TRBJ2-5, with a tentative D call TRBD2 (7 bases). Germline loops: CDR1 KGHDR, CDR2 SFDVKD. There are 14 residues in the CDR3. The V gene lost 6 bases and the J gene lost 1 base, with 11 bases spanning the gap. This chain's CDR3 is CATSRGGPQETQYF. The CDR3 region has the DNA TGTGCCACCAGTAGGGGGGGCCCCCAAGAGACCCAGTACTTC.

This clonotype was detected only a few times. This chain links TRBV5-1 with TRBJ2-5; D is ambiguous. V lost 0 bases and J 5 bases, leaving 14 bases between the germline ends. Germline values: CDR1 SGHRS, CDR2 YFSETQ. CDR3 size: 15 residues. This CDR3 reads CASSLVTIVGETQYF. DNA for the CDR3: TGCGCCAGCAGCTTGGTCACCATCGTGGGGGAGACCCAGTACTTC.

This clonotype was picked up a small number of times. The V and J genes are TRBV19 and TRBJ2-3; D gene uncertain. The V end lost 5 bases, the J end lost 4 bases, and 7 bases lay between the germline ends. Germline V gene sequence: CDR1 LNHDA, CDR2 SQIVND (reference sequence). This CDR3 comprises 12 residues. CDR3 bases: TGTGCCAGTAGTTACCAGGCAGATACGCAGTATTTT. Protein product: CASSYQADTQYF.

The chain combines TRBV7-9 with TRBJ2-3; possibly TRBD2 for D (5 bases). Germline-derived CDR1 and CDR2 are SEHNR and FQNEAQ (reference sequence). V lost 3 bases and J lost 5, with 12 bases in between. The CDR3 spans 14 residues. Here the CDR3 DNA reads TGTGCCAGCAGCTTTGTGGGCGCGGGAGATACGCAGTATTTT. This encodes CASSFVGAGDTQYF.

A few counts support this clonotype. V and J are TRBV6-5 and TRBJ1-6, with D tentatively TRBD1 (6 bases). Germline V lookup: CDR1 MNHEY, CDR2 SVGAGI. CDR3 size: 18 residues. Deletions cut 0 bases from V and 7 bases from J, with 19 bases between. CDR3 loop: CASSYSIRRAGANSPLHF. The CDR3 DNA sequence: TGTGCCAGCAGTTACTCCATCCGCCGGGCAGGGGCCAATTCACCCCTCCACTTT.

The chain uses TRBV6-1 and TRBJ2-7; TRBD2 agrees at 7 bases. V was clipped by 4 bases and J by 0 bases; unmatched bases: 6. Germline assignment: CDR1 MNHNS and CDR2 SASEGT. This CDR3 comprises 15 residues. The CDR3 spells CASSVGGTTSYEQYF. The CDR3 coding sequence is TGTGCCAGCAGTGTCGGCGGGACTACCTCCTACGAGCAGTACTTC.

The CDR3 here is CASSLYWTGSYTEAFF. For the CDR3, the DNA is TGTGCCAGCAGCTTATATTGGACAGGGTCTTACACTGAAGCTTTCTTT. The V gene is TRBV7-8, the J gene TRBJ1-1; 8 bases match TRBD1. Trimming took 2 bases from V and 3 from J; bases not matched to a gene: 8. Germline V lookup: CDR1 SGHVS, CDR2 FQNEAQ. The CDR3 has 16 residues.

V and J are TRBV11-2 and TRBJ2-5; possibly TRBD1 for D (6 bases). The CDR3 is 14 residues long. Germline V gene lookup returns CDR1 SGHAT and CDR2 FQNNGV. V was cut by 4 bases and J by 4 bases, with 13 bases left in between. CDR3 nucleotides: TGTGCCAGCAGCTGGGCCCAGGGGCGAGAGACCCAGTACTTC. Translated: CASSWAQGRETQYF.

The chain couples TRBV25-1 to TRBJ1-6, with a weak D call TRBD1 (5 bases). Germline loops: CDR1 MGHDK, CDR2 SYGVNS. This CDR3 is 16 amino acids long. Trimming stripped 1 base from V and 6 bases from J, with 13 bases between. In DNA, the CDR3 is TGTGCCAGCAGTGAATTGTTTGGGGCAAGTAATTCACCCCTCCACTTT. This codes for CASSELFGASNSPLHF.

This chain links TRBV6-1 with TRBJ1-1; 9 positions agree with TRBD1. Germline CDR1 reads MNHNS; CDR2 reads SASEGT. V lost 8 bases, J lost 11 bases, and 6 bases stayed unmatched. This CDR3 contains 11 residues. The CDR3 loop reads CASATGGAAFF. The CDR3 DNA follows: TGTGCCAGCGCTACAGGGGGCGCGGCTTTCTTT.

The V call is TRBV27, the J call TRBJ1-6; D is perhaps TRBD1 (6 bases). Germline CDR1 MNHEY, CDR2 SMNVEV (reference sequence). The V gene lost 7 bases and the J gene lost 0 bases, with 28 bases spanning the gap. The length of the CDR3 is 21 residues. The DNA of the CDR3 is TGTGCCAGCACTATGCGGTTACAGGGTAATTCAAGGAGCTCCTATAATTCACCCCTCCACTTT. It codes for CASTMRLQGNSRSSYNSPLHF.

This clonotype was picked up a small number of times. V usage is TRBV19 and J usage is TRBJ1-1, with TRBD1 matching over 8 bases. Germline CDR1 is LNHDA and CDR2 is SQIVND (reference sequence). V was pared by 5 bases and J by 0 bases, with 2 bases of the junction left unmatched. This CDR3 comprises 14 residues. The CDR3 reads CASSPGQVNTEAFF. CDR3 DNA: TGTGCCAGTAGTCCGGGACAGGTGAACACTGAAGCTTTCTTT.

This clonotype was seen a few times. This chain uses TRBV2 with TRBJ1-2; possible D gene TRBD1, 5 bases. The germline V and J ends were trimmed by 3 bases and 5 bases, with 16 bases remaining between them. The CDR3 covers 15 residues. Germline assignment: CDR1 SNHLY and CDR2 FYNNEI. This CDR3 reads CASSESGTDNYGYTF. The CDR3, as DNA: TGTGCCAGCAGTGAGAGTGGGACGGACAATTATGGCTACACCTTC.

This clonotype has more than one count but fewer than ten. CDR3 residues: CSVDTAPDEQYF. The CDR3, as DNA: TGCAGCGTTGATACCGCTCCGGACGAGCAGTACTTC. This sequence joins TRBV29-1 and TRBJ2-7; D is undetermined. CDR1 is SQVTM and CDR2 is ANQGSEA in the germline V gene. Trimming left V 3 bases short and J 5 bases short, with 11 bases between. The CDR3 is made up of 12 amino acids.